The clone carrying this TCR beta chain was picked up many times. The antigen remains undetermined. The data are from a study of T cells after yellow fever vaccination. The wider study: Those fractions that held only low numbers of cells were prepared using the SMART-Seq v4 Ultra Low Input RNA kit.

TCRdb re-analysed the 5' RACE reads in MiXCR, keeping a single row per CDR3 protein. The sample shows more than 110,000 distinct CDR3 sequences, more than 6.5% of them seen only once. Whole-study results and caveats: Though it reached lower strength, the secondary response hit its peak faster, day 5 versus 15. Most clones from primary vaccination were detected again post-booster (roughly 96% CD4, around 90% CD8). Abundant bulk-derived clonotypes could contaminate FACS-sorted repertoires.

The CDR3 contains 11 residues. The V end was cut by 4 bases, the J end by 3 bases, with 6 bases between. Germline V lookup: CDR1 SQVTM, CDR2 ANQGSEA. The source was CD4+ T cells sorted from PBMCs, collected 10 days after the yellow fever booster vaccination. This clonotype was obtained from a young man who received the YFV17D yellow fever vaccine. This chain connects TRBV29-1 to TRBJ1-2; D gene ambiguous. This chain's CDR3 is CSVGGDYGYTF. In DNA, the CDR3 is TGCAGCGTTGGGGGTGACTATGGCTACACCTTC.